This T cell receptor (beta chain) was identified during a study of vaccination and CD4 T cells after COVID-19. This CDR3 contains 13 residues. V was trimmed by 8 bases and J by 0 bases, leaving 8 bases between them. Per germline, CDR1 KGHDR and CDR2 SFDVKD. Treatment: roughly ten-day PBMC culture with coronavirus spike peptide pools or control peptides (ViraFEST assay). CD4+ T cells that had been cultured provided DNA sequenced with the Oncomine TCR Beta short-read assay. TCRdb re-called the PCR reads through MiXCR, storing one row per CDR3 protein. The sample holds around 25,000 distinct CDR3 sequences, around 45% seen once. This clonotype was seen a handful of times. The target antigen is unknown.

The rearrangement links TRBV24-1 to TRBJ2-3; the D gene is possibly TRBD2 (6 bases). This TCR was recovered from a human donor who had recovered from COVID-19. Sequenced input: CD4+ T cells from blood, cultured in vitro. CDR3 in amino acids: CATKGTSTDTQYF. The CDR3 DNA reads TGTGCCACCAAAGGGACTAGCACAGATACGCAGTATTTT.